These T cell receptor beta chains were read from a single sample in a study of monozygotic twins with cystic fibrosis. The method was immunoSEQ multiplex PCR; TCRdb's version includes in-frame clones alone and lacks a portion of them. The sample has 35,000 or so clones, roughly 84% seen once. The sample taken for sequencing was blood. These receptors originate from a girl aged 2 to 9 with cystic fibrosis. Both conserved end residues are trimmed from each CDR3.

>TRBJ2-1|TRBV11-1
ASSWTGFNYNEQF
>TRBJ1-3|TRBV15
ATSRPGLGGNTIY
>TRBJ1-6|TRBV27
ASKPGGYNSPLH
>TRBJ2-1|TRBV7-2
ASSFARGASYNEQF
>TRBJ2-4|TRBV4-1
ASSQIDVALAKNIQY
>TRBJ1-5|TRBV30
AWSPGDRQNQPQH
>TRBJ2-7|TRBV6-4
ASSWTGRYEQY
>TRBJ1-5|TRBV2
ASSEDWGNQPQH
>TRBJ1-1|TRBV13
ASSFGGQLNTEAF
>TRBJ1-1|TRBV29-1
SDRILGGTEAF
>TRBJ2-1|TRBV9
ASSVGSGGAGEQF
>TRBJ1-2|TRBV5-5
ASSLASPGGLSGYT
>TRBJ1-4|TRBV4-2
ASSGARNEKLF
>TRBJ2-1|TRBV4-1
ASSQVKTGAIDEQF
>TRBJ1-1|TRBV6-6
ASSWGGQWNTEAF
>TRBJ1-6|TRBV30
AWSEVRVSPLH
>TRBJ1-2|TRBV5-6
ASSSGQGGYGYT
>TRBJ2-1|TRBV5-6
ASSSGQGPFSYNEQF
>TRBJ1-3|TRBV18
ASSEGRENTIY
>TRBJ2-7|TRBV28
ASSPGGTGGLEQY
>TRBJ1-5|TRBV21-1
ASSRGQGSDQPQH
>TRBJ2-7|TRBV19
ASSMGLTSYEQY
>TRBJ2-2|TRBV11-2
ASSLQGWNTGELF
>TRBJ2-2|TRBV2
ASSGTVNTGELF
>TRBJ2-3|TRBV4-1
ASSWLADTDTQY
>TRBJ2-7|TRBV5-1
ASSFSGGGSYEQY
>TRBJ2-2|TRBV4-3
ASSQDKGQGRANTGELF
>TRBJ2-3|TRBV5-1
ASSRPPTDTQY
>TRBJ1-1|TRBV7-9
ASSLHLGQGVEAF
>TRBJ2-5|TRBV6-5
ASRRSQVRGETQY
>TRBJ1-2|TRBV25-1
ASSGSEVEGDYGYT
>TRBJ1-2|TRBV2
ASSEEGLGGYT
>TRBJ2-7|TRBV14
ASSQTGRGYEQY
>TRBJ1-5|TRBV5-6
ASHSGRVSWPQH
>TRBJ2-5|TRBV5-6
ASSLFTQETQY
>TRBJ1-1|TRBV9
ASSVSGPPNTEAF
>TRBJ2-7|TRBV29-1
SVRPYLGEQY
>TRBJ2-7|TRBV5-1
ASRRVLGTYEQY
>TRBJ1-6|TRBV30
AWALVSSYNSPLH
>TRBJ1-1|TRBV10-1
ASRDGFTEAF
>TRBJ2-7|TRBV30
AWSRTAQSYEQY
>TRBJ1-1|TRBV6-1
ASSEREFSEAF
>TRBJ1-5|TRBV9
ASSVADSNQPQH
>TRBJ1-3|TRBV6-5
ASSYSRVSGNTIY
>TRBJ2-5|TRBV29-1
SSGLAGVQETQY